The next 8 T cell receptor beta chains were all read from a single sample in a study of T cells of healthy individuals. TCRdb reprocessed the 5' RACE reads via MiXCR and lists one record per CDR3 protein. The data contain tens of thousands of distinct CDR3 sequences, about 17% of them singletons. Every receptor here comes from a human donor in good health.

This clonotype was seen ten or more times. The chain joins TRBV28 to TRBJ2-3; 9 bases are a match to TRBD1. The germline gives CDR1 MDHEN, CDR2 SYDVKM. The CDR3 length is 16 residues. V lost 7 bases and J lost 3; bases outside the gene matches: 11. The CDR3: CASTKPRTGETDTQYF. The CDR3 DNA follows: TGTGCCAGCACCAAACCCCGGACAGGGGAAACAGATACGCAGTATTTT.

This clonotype was seen ten or more times. The chain has TRBV3-1 and TRBJ2-7; 8 nucleotides align to TRBD1. V was pared by 3 bases and J by 4 bases, with 5 bases of the junction left unmatched. This CDR3 is built from 14 residues. The V gene's germline CDR1 is LGHDT and CDR2 YNNKEL (reference sequence). CDR3 in amino acids: CASSQTGAAYEQYF. CDR3 DNA: TGTGCCAGCAGCCAGACAGGGGCCGCTTACGAGCAGTACTTC.

This clonotype is labeled as large (0.1 to 1%). This chain connects TRBV29-1 to TRBJ1-1; 10 bases match TRBD1. The junction had 2 bases not matched to a gene; V was cut back by 3 bases and J by 1 base. Germline assignment: CDR1 SQVTM and CDR2 ANQGSEA. The CDR3 has 14 amino acids. The DNA of the CDR3 is TGCAGCGTTGATGACAGGGGGCAGAACACTGAAGCTTTCTTT. This sequence encodes CSVDDRGQNTEAFF.

This chain links TRBV4-3 with TRBJ2-1; 13 nucleotides line up with TRBD2. Germline CDR1 and CDR2: LGHNA and YSLEER. The trim removed 0 bases at V and 8 bases at J, leaving 16 bases unmatched. The CDR3 is made up of 20 amino acids. The CDR3 region has the DNA TGCGCCAGCAGCCAAGATTGGGCAGGGTGGCGGACTAGCGGGAGTGATGAGCAGTTCTTC. This encodes CASSQDWAGWRTSGSDEQFF.

This clonotype was detected ten times or more. The chain employs TRBV27 and TRBJ2-5; 8 bases line up with TRBD1. V dropped 5 bases and J dropped 1; count of bases not matched to a gene: 6. CDR3 size: 15 residues. Germline V gene sequence: CDR1 MNHEY, CDR2 SMNVEV (reference sequence). The CDR3 DNA follows: TGTGCCAGCAGTCGCCTGACAGGGGCCCAAGAGACCCAGTACTTC. The encoded protein is CASSRLTGAQETQYF.

The genes are TRBV19 and TRBJ2-4; 10 positions agree with TRBD1. Trimming took 3 bases from V and 8 from J; bases not matched to a gene: 7. Germline CDR1 reads LNHDA; CDR2 reads SQIVND (reference sequence). This CDR3 has 15 residues. CDR3 residues: CASSIVGGTGDIQYF. The CDR3 nucleotides are TGTGCCAGTAGTATTGTAGGTGGGACAGGGGACATTCAGTACTTC.

Notes on this clonotype: Sequence at one end of the junction differs from germline and may be a read error. This chain uses TRBV12-3 or TRBV12-4 with TRBJ2-1; D perhaps matches TRBD2 (5 bases). The CDR3 consists of 11 residues. The CDR3 DNA reads as TGTGCCAGCAGCCTTGGACTCAGTAGGGTCTTC. Protein: CASSLGLSRVF.

This clonotype was counted many times. The chain couples TRBV28 to TRBJ1-1; D possibly corresponds to TRBD1 (5 bases). The V end lost 5 bases, the J end lost 4 bases, and 17 bases lay between the germline ends. Germline-derived CDR1 and CDR2 are MDHEN and SYDVKM. This CDR3 has 15 residues. CDR3 sequence (DNA): TGTGCCAGCAGTCCTGCAGGGCCGGCGGGCACTGAAGCTTTCTTT. This sequence encodes CASSPAGPAGTEAFF.